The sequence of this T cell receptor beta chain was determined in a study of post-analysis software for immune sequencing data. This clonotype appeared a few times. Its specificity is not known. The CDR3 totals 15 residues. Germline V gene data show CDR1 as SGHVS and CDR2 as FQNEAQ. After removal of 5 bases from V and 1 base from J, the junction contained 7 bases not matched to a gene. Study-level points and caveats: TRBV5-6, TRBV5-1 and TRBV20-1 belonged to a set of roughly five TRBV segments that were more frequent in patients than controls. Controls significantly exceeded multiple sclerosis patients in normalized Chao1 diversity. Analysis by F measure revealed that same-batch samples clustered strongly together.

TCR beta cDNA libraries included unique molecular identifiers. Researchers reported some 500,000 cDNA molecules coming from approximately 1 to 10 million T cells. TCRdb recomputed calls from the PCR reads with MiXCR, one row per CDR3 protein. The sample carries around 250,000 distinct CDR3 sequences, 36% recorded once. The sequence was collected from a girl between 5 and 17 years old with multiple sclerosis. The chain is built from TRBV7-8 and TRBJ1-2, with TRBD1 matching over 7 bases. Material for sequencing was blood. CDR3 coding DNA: TGTGCCAGCAGCCAGGGGGTGTACGTTAACTATGGCTACACCTTC. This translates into CASSQGVYVNYGYTF.